This T cell receptor (beta chain) was sequenced in a study of molecular identifiers for immune sequencing clone quantification. The V and J ends lost 1 base and 8 bases respectively, with 26 bases between them. This CDR3 contains 18 residues. The germline gives CDR1 LGHDT, CDR2 YNNKEL (reference sequence). TCRdb reprocessed the PCR reads via MiXCR and lists one record per CDR3 protein. This table has 70,000 to 90,000 distinct CDR3 sequences, 21% appearing once. The naive CD8 libraries originated from between roughly 19,000 and 1,000,000 sorted cells and drew on 10%, 30% or 50% RNA. Naive CD8 T cells were sorted, and the gate applied was CD8+CD4-CCR7+CD45RA+.

The TCR originated in a human donor in good health. Some libraries in this study had Jurkat cell RNA spiked in. V gene TRBV3-1 combines with J gene TRBJ1-1, with a possible D match to TRBD1 (6 bases). Material: naive CD8+ T cells from blood, with Jurkat cell RNA spiked in. Subset described: FACS-sorted CD8+CD4-CCR7+CD45RA+ naive T cells. The CDR3 region is CASSQVRGRGTTGGEAFF. The CDR3 bases are TGTGCCAGCAGCCAAGTGCGGGGGAGGGGGACAACCGGCGGGGAAGCTTTCTTT.